This note documents a single T cell receptor (beta chain) sequence. RNA in amounts of roughly 0.5 to 1 ug was reverse transcribed with random hexamers. It was immunoSEQ multiplex PCR that amplified TCR beta CDR3 across 54 Vbeta and 13 Jbeta. From the immunoSEQ multiplex PCR reads, TCRdb called clonotypes with MiXCR, one entry per CDR3 protein. Of some 250,000 distinct CDR3 sequences in the sample, 90% to 96% were seen once. These data belong to a study of CD8 T cells in Susac syndrome. There are 13 residues in the CDR3. V was clipped by 6 bases and J by 3 bases, with 12 bases between them. Specimen: CD4+ T cells from PBMCs. The chain links TRBV12-3 or TRBV12-4 to TRBJ2-7; TRBD2 is a possible D gene (6 bases). This sequence was found in a human donor with Susac syndrome. The CDR3 loop is CASRPGTHYEQYF. CDR3 DNA: TGTGCCAGCAGACCCGGGACTCACTACGAGCAGTACTTC.